Included here is one TCR beta chain sequence, with context. Its antigen specificity is not known. Per-base quality was not reported, and no clone a single base away is much larger than it. CDR1 and CDR2 were assigned from the germline V gene (reference sequence) as LNHDA and SQIVND. The CDR3 sequence holds 13 residues, the cysteine and phenylalanine included. The read is trimmed to its CDR3 DNA, 39 bases read in frame from base 1. V sheds 4 bases and J sheds 5 bases, leaving 11 bases between their ends. Receptor libraries were prepared by multiplex PCR. Sequencing used an Illumina HiSeq 4000. To build TCR beta libraries, CDR3 regions were amplified by Arm-PCR using iRepertoire HTBI primers. Before sequencing, the PCR products went through gel purification. On the authors' methods: Gene usage analysis of CDR3 amino acid clonotypes relied on the 55 to 80 TRBV and more than twelve TRBJ segments identified across samples. COPE and FqMerger were used to merge filtered high-quality paired reads into contigs. BLAST was used to align contigs to IMGT TRBV, TRBD and TRBJ reference genes, with CDR3 defined following IMGT. Clonotypes above 0.1% frequency were classified as highly expanded clones. Repertoire diversity was measured by Shannon entropy, and V-J evenness by the Gini coefficient. Clonotypes shared by more than one individual were considered public. TCRdb handled the public reads itself, with Q25 trimming in fastp and clone calling in MiXCR, and kept productive beta chains. Records with the same CDR3 protein are collapsed into one entry carrying the most frequent genes and DNA. The V and J calls here are based on TCRdb, not the publication. Within this sample are some 450,000 distinct CDR3 sequences, with around 20% of them counted one time only. Approximately 25% of the sample goes to the ten largest clones.

The sample's time point label, in plain terms: persistent/refractory GD, antithyroid drugs over 5 years with positive TRAb. RNA was extracted from PBMCs in TRIzol for both TCR sequencing and RNA sequencing. Graves' disease was diagnosed according to American Thyroid Association guidelines. Recruitment of patients was carried out at an endocrinology department in Xi'an, China. From each patient, approximately 9.9 milliliters of peripheral blood was collected into an EDTA anticoagulant tube. Ficoll Paque Plus density gradient separation was used to isolate PBMCs, and no additional T cell sorting was done. An Agilent 2100 Bioanalyzer and agarose gel were used to check RNA quality, and a NanoDrop 2000 was used to measure RNA concentration. This record belongs to a study of regulatory T cells in long-lasting Graves disease (dated by TCRdb to 2020 to 2022). The study in broad terms: Persistent Graves' disease was defined as persistently positive TSH receptor autoantibodies together with antithyroid drug treatment for over 5 years. Persistent Graves' disease patients were compared with newly diagnosed Graves' disease patients by peripheral blood TCR sequencing and RNA sequencing. The study was conducted in China and was registered as a clinical trial. A total of roughly 35 samples underwent TCR sequencing: about 13 from persistent and about 20 from newly diagnosed Graves' disease patients. In the clinical cohort, patients with persistent Graves' disease had used antithyroid drugs for an average of approximately eleven years. Here is what the overall study found, with its caveats: As a limitation, the authors acknowledged that the small sample size may reduce accuracy. Because the primary lesion, thyroid tissue, could not be accessed, the study looked at peripheral blood alone. Patients with persistent disease shared more public clonotypes (about 3,000) than newly diagnosed patients did (966). Preferential use of TRBV28, TRBJ1-2 and TRBJ2-5 was observed in persistent disease, whereas TRBV20-1 and TRBJ2-1 were favored in newly diagnosed disease. Persistent Graves' disease patients showed lower TCR Shannon entropy and fewer highly expanded clones than newly diagnosed patients, suggesting clonal expansion. Sequencing and analysis were restricted to the TCR beta chain.

The rearrangement joined TRBV19 to TRBJ1-1, with TRBD1 tentatively as D gene (5 bases match). Sequencing was performed on peripheral blood mononuclear cells (PBMCs), taken when the disease was refractory, from a patient treated with antithyroid drugs. This TCR was sampled from a female donor with Graves disease. At the DNA level, the sequence is TGTGCCAGTAGTAGGAGGGGAGGGACTGAAGCTTTCTTT. This is translated as CASSRRGGTEAFF. The CDR3 plus the reference TRBV19 and TRBJ1-1 genes for the other parts give the full variable domain: DGGITQSPKYLFRKEGQNVTLSCEQNLNHDAMYWYRQDPGQGLRLIYYSQIVNDFQKGDIAEGYSVSREKKESFPLTVTSAQKNPTAFYLCASSRRGGTEAFFGQGTRLTVV.